This T cell receptor beta chain appears in the sequencing data of a study of tumor-infiltrating lymphocytes in localized non-small cell lung cancer. Study-wide context: The cohort mixed smokers and never-smokers, several histologies, and some post-neoadjuvant-chemotherapy samples. Overall study findings and caveats: Different pieces of the same tissue were used for each assay.

This CDR3 comprises 16 residues. Trimming pared 0 bases from V and 4 bases from J, leaving 15 bases between. Germline-derived CDR1 and CDR2 are LNHDA and SQIVND (reference sequence). With respect to this clone: Its antigen is unknown.

Produced via immunoSEQ multiplex PCR; TCRdb's table is partial and in-frame only. The sample carries about 16,000 clones, less than 50% recorded once. The rearrangement joins TRBV19 to TRBJ1-1, with a tentative D call TRBD1 (5 bases). This sequence originates from a human donor with non-small cell lung cancer. Specimen: lung tumor tissue. This CDR3 is CASSIDTRHRSTEAFF. In nucleotides, the CDR3 is TGTGCCAGTAGTATAGACACTCGACACAGGAGCACTGAAGCTTTCTTT.